This entry describes one T cell receptor (beta chain). This entry is derived from a study of Graves' ophthalmopathy and Graves' hyperthyroidism. V was shortened by 3 bases and J by 1 base, with 10 bases between the two germline ends. The germline V gene has CDR1 LNHDA and CDR2 SQIVND (reference sequence). There are 14 residues in the CDR3. The authors amplified TCR beta CDR3 regions, and they did so from RNA transcripts for repertoire sequencing. A first-round RT-PCR used HTBI primers, followed by a second-round multiplex PCR. TCRdb reprocessed the multiplex PCR reads via MiXCR and lists one record per CDR3 protein. This table holds around 1.1 million distinct CDR3 sequences, about 35% found once. Serum thyroxine and TRAb, along with clinical symptoms, thyroid ultrasound and orbital computed tomography, were what diagnosis relied on.

This chain joins TRBV19 and TRBJ2-7, with D unresolved. The sequence was collected from an adult man with Graves' hyperthyroidism. The source material was peripheral blood or thyroid tissue (not recorded which). CDR3 protein: CASSISWGSYEQYF. CDR3 sequence (DNA): TGTGCCAGTAGTATCTCTTGGGGATCCTACGAGCAGTACTTC.